This T cell receptor beta chain was sequenced for a study of human T cells and chemical hapten exposure. V dropped 4 bases and J dropped 1 base, with 8 bases sitting between them. CDR1 and CDR2 (germline): KGHSH, LQKENI. The CDR3 is 13 amino acids. TCRdb re-derived calls from the RACE reads in MiXCR, one entry per CDR3 protein. In the table there are roughly 200,000 distinct CDR3 sequences, around 24% of which are singletons. The time point was: patch test 1, 2 weeks after DPC sensitization. Treatment: therapeutic diphenylcyclopropenone sensitization with weekly scalp DPC. The clonotype originates from a woman aged 45-65 years with alopecia areata. Some clones in this sample may be carry-over from other donors' samples. Here the sequenced sample was whole blood, taken in connection with sensitization to the hapten diphenylcyclopropenone (DPC). The V gene is TRBV18, the J gene TRBJ2-7; the D gene is possibly TRBD2 (6 bases). Here the CDR3 DNA reads TGTGCCAGCTCACGGGACTTTTCCTACGAGCAGTACTTC. Translation gives CASSRDFSYEQYF.